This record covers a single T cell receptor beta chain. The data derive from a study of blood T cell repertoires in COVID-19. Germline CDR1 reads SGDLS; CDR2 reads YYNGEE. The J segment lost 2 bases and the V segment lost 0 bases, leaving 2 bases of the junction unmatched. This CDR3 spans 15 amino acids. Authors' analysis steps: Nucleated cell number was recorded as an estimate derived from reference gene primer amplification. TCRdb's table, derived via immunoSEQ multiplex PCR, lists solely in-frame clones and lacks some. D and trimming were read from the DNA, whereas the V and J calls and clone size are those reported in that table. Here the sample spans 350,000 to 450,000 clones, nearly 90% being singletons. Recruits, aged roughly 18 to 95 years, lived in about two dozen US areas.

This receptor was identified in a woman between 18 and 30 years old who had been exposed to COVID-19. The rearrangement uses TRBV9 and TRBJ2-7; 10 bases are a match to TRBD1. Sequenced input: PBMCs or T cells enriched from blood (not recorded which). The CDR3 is CASSVGGTGAYEQYF. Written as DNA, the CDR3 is TGTGCCAGCAGCGTAGGCGGGACAGGGGCCTACGAGCAGTACTTC.